This paragraph reports one T cell receptor (beta chain). This record belongs to a study of blood T cell repertoires in COVID-19. On the study more broadly: Italy, Spain and the United States were the sources of the convalescent and acute COVID-19 samples. T cells, B-cell-depleted T cells, or PBMCs provided the cDNA or gDNA that served as material.

The CDR3 sequence is 16 residues long. Germline trimming cut 0 bases from V and 1 base from J; bases unmatched to any gene: 6. CDR1 and CDR2 from the germline V gene are MGHRA and YSYEKL. Authors' methods: From reference gene primer amplification, estimates of nucleated cell counts were derived. The protocol was immunoSEQ multiplex PCR, while the TCRdb copy is restricted to in-frame clones and leaves out a portion. V, J and clone size derive from that table, while D and trimming were established from the DNA sequence. The sample has 350,000 or so clones; roughly 90% are singletons. This clonotype originated in a young man with active or convalescent COVID-19. Sequenced sample: peripheral blood. This chain links TRBV4-1 with TRBJ2-7; 7 bases fit TRBD2. CDR3 sequence (DNA): TGCGCCAGCAGCCAAGATTCGACTAGCAGATCCTACGAGCAGTACTTC. Its protein product is CASSQDSTSRSYEQYF.